This entry features one TCR beta chain sequence. Its antigen is not identified. Version v3.0 of the immunoSEQ assay ran at survey level. The repertoire was sequenced with immunoSEQ multiplex PCR; TCRdb's copy has only in-frame clones and lacks some. The sample records roughly 34,000 clones, about 85% being singletons. The source of the sample is a study of long-term antiretroviral therapy in people with HIV. V was pared by 6 bases and J by 3 bases, with 11 bases of the junction left unmatched. CDR3 size: 15 residues. Germline assignment: CDR1 MNHNS and CDR2 SASEGT. Cryopreserved PBMC samples of roughly 0.85-10 million cells were used for DNA extraction. Study-level results: ART was followed by higher diversity that remained below transplant donor controls. Documentation of ART adherence, viral resistance or therapy changes was absent. HIV repertoires spanned narrower CDR3 length ranges than controls.

The material sequenced was unsorted PBMCs, taken roughly 2.9 years before starting antiretroviral therapy. The chain links TRBV6-1 to TRBJ2-7; TRBD1 aligns across 7 bases. This sequence was found in a woman aged 25-40 years with HIV. The chain's CDR3 is CASRRTEGQSYEQYF. DNA of the CDR3: TGTGCCAGCAGGAGAACCGAGGGACAGAGCTACGAGCAGTACTTC.